Included here is one TCR beta chain sequence, with context. The antigen it binds to is not known. One base away there is no much larger clone; base qualities are not given. Counted from cysteine to phenylalanine, this CDR3 has 13 amino acids. The kept DNA is CDR3 alone, 39 bases in frame from the first base. At the junction V is shortened by 6 bases and J by 1 base, with 12 bases in between. The germline V gene (reference sequence) sets CDR1 to DFQATT and CDR2 to SNEGSKA. Donors were approximately 42 systemically healthy Caucasian individuals from Russia aged roughly 6 to 100 years. Roughly 10 milliliters of peripheral blood were drawn from each donor into EDTA-treated Vacutainer tubes. PBMCs were isolated by Ficoll-Paque density-gradient centrifugation, with at least 6 million obtained per sample. Total RNA was extracted from PBMCs with Trizol reagent, with at least 5 micrograms obtained per sample. Naive CD45RAhigh/CD27high T cell percentages were measured by flow cytometry on a PBMC aliquot from every donor.

This specimen belongs to a study of blood T cells in healthy people across ages (dated by TCRdb to between 2014 and 2017). Describing the broader study: In model experiments, template switching captured about one uniquely barcoded TCR beta cDNA molecule for every two T cells. For two donors (one aged 18 to 29 and one aged 80 or older), the study analyzed two additional independent replicas of 1 million unique cDNA reads from the same blood draw. The donors were divided into four age groups: young (average around 17 years), middle-aged (about 40), aged (roughly 66) and long-lived (about 90). To track age-related changes in TCR beta repertoire diversity, the study relied on deep sequencing normalized with unique cDNA molecular identifiers. To avoid experimental bias, donors of different ages were distributed randomly across sequencing lanes.

Results the study describes overall, beyond this receptor: Since profiling was done on bulk unsorted PBMCs, naive and antigen-experienced compartments could not be conclusively compared. The long-lived group showed more naive CD4+ T cells, fewer expanded clones and increased TCR diversity than the aged group, suggesting age selection. Observed TCR beta diversity per million T cells fell roughly linearly with age, and a significant reduction was already apparent by age about 36. Donor CMV infection status was unknown, potentially confounding age-related changes in expanded clonotypes. Estimates of total diversity from one million sequenced T cells were regarded as lower bounds and underestimates. Observed TCR beta diversity correlated strongly with the percentage of naive T cells measured by flow cytometry.

To prepare the library, 5' RACE was applied. Sequencing was carried out with an Illumina HiSeq 2500. A second roughly 6 to 12 cycle PCR used a sample-barcoded 5' primer and a J-beta primer mix. Each TCR beta cDNA molecule received a unique molecular identifier from a template-switch 5' adaptor carrying 12 random nucleotides. At least 2.5 million CDR3-containing paired-end reads were obtained from each sample. First-strand cDNA was synthesized from all RNA with the Mint cDNA synthesis kit, primed by a TRBC-specific oligonucleotide. All cDNA was treated with uracil-DNA glycosylase and then went through a first 18-cycle PCR with the universal primers M1SS and BC2_uni_R. Turning to the authors' computational methods: For normalization, 1 million high-quality reads were randomly selected from each sample, with every read carrying a distinct molecular identifier. Instead of being binned into consensus sequences, reads with shared molecular identifiers were discarded. MiTCR, set to a Q25 quality threshold and the strictest error-elimination algorithm, was used for CDR3 identification, clonotype clustering and error correction. A nonparametric unseen species model with Euler transformation was used to estimate lower-bound total TCR beta diversity. TCRdb redid the processing of the public reads, applying fastp at Q25 and MiXCR, and retained in-frame beta chains. CDR3 protein sequences are deduplicated, and each keeps its most common genes and DNA. These V and J calls derive from TCRdb rather than the authors' analysis. Across this sample there are about 1.4 million distinct CDR3 sequences, with almost 60% seen only once. The ten most abundant clones make up roughly 7% of the sample.

The specimen was blood. Recombination joined TRBV20-1 with TRBJ1-1, with no confident D gene call. The clonotype comes from a man younger than 35 in good health. Read as DNA, the sequence is TGCAGTGCCCCCCGGGTCGGGAACACTGAAGCTTTCTTT. The encoded protein is CSAPRVGNTEAFF.